This TCR beta chain was obtained from a study of blood T cell repertoires in COVID-19. Study-level information: T cells, B-cell-depleted T cells, or PBMCs supplied cDNA or gDNA.

The table lists this clone with a few counts. A much more abundant neighbour one base away suggests this may be a read error. Study processing details: Cell counts per sample came from amplifying reference gene primers. Profiling relied on immunoSEQ multiplex PCR, and the TCRdb table lists in-frame clones only, not all of them. D and trimming were read from the DNA, whereas the V and J calls and clone size are those reported in that table. The sample lists about 110,000 clones; 69% were seen once. V trimming: 4 bases; J trimming: 0 bases; junction bases outside the gene matches: 0. The germline V gene encodes CDR1 MNHEY and CDR2 SVGEGT. The CDR3 is made up of 14 amino acids.

J is TRBJ1-1 and V is TRBV6-2 or TRBV6-3, with 9 nucleotides matching TRBD1. The clonotype was recovered from a man older than 75 with acute or convalescent COVID-19. The specimen sequenced was peripheral blood. The CDR3, as DNA: TGTGCCAGCAGTTGGGACAGGGTGAACACTGAAGCTTTCTTT. This translates into CASSWDRVNTEAFF.